This TCR beta chain was documented in a study of prognosis after radiotherapy for stage I lung cancer. Genomic DNA yielded TCR beta CDR3, amplified by two-round multiplex PCR. TRBV and TRBJ genes each had their own specific primers in first-round PCR. Each CDR3 protein gets one entry after TCRdb re-called the multiplex PCR reads with MiXCR. In the table there are around 60,000 distinct CDR3 sequences, about a quarter of which are singletons. Germline V CDR1 and CDR2: DFQATT, SNEGSKA (reference sequence). The CDR3 is made up of 14 amino acids. The V and J ends lost 5 bases and 4 bases respectively, with 18 bases between them. Study outcomes and limitations: The median unique TCR clone count dropped from about 9,200 to 6,500 after stereotactic body radiation therapy. Reportedly, the usage of TRBV and TRBJ genes was not the same in patients with and without metastases.

A note on this clonotype: No antigen is known for it. A much more abundant neighbour one base away suggests this may be a read error.

The specimen comprised PBMCs, sampled before or after stereotactic body radiation therapy (not recorded which). The rearrangement links TRBV20-1 to TRBJ2-7, with a tentative D call TRBD1 (5 bases). The sequence was obtained from a donor older than 45 with non-small cell lung cancer. DNA of the CDR3: TGCAGTGCTCAGTGGGGCAACGGTCGATACGAGCAGTACTTC. This codes for CSAQWGNGRYEQYF.